This passage covers 8 T cell receptor beta chains from one sample sequenced in a study of T cell responses to AZD1222 COVID-19 vaccine. Produced via immunoSEQ multiplex PCR; TCRdb's table is partial and in-frame only. The sample shows about 88,000 clones, roughly nine tenths of them seen only once. The starting material was peripheral blood, obtained 28 days after the second AZD1222 dose. These receptors came from an adult who received the AZD1222 COVID-19 vaccine.

This chain connects TRBV4-1 to TRBJ2-7; D is possibly TRBD2 (7 bases). Trimming pared 4 bases from V and 2 bases from J, leaving 12 bases between. Germline V CDR1 and CDR2: MGHRA, YSYEKL. This CDR3 has 14 amino acids. The CDR3 protein is CASSLSGGPYEQYF. CDR3 DNA sequence: TGCGCCAGCAGCCTCTCCGGGGGGCCCTACGAGCAGTACTTC.

The chain uses TRBV5-4 and TRBJ2-7; TRBD1 agrees at 7 bases. The CDR3 loop spans 16 amino acids. V was pared by 4 bases and J by 0 bases, with 10 bases of the junction left unmatched. The germline gives CDR1 SGHNT, CDR2 YYREEE (reference sequence). CDR3 sequence: CASSRATDRSSYEQYF. DNA for the CDR3: TGTGCCAGCAGCCGGGCAACGGACAGGAGCTCCTACGAGCAGTACTTC. The whole variable domain, remainder taken from reference TRBV5-4 and TRBJ2-7, is ETGVTQSPTHLIKTRGQQVTLRCSSQSGHNTVSWYQQALGQGPQFIFQYYREEENGRGNFPPRFSGLQFPNYSSELNVNALELDDSALYLCASSRATDRSSYEQYFGPGTRLTVT.

This chain uses TRBV7-2 with TRBJ1-1; D gene unclear. The CDR3 totals 14 residues. Trimming pared 4 bases from V and 2 bases from J, leaving 11 bases between. The germline V gene encodes CDR1 SGHTA and CDR2 FQGNSA. The CDR3 sequence: CASSSIRINTEAFF. The CDR3 bases are TGTGCCAGCAGCTCAATTCGAATAAACACTGAAGCTTTCTTT.

This chain links TRBV6-1 with TRBJ2-1; D gene ambiguous. Germline CDR1 reads MNHNS; CDR2 reads SASEGT. V gave up 2 bases and J gave up 8 bases, with 4 bases separating them. This CDR3 region has 11 residues. CDR3 coding DNA: TGTGCCAGCAGTGAAATGTATGAGCAGTTCTTC. This translates into CASSEMYEQFF.

The J gene is TRBJ1-4, the V gene TRBV15, with a weak D call TRBD1 (5 bases). The CDR3 loop spans 15 amino acids. Deletions cut 3 bases from V and 4 bases from J, with 12 bases between. In germline, CDR1 is LNHNV, CDR2 YYDKDF (reference sequence). CDR3 loop: CATSRRDSYNEKLFF. CDR3 nucleotides: TGTGCCACCAGCAGGAGAGACAGTTATAATGAAAAACTGTTTTTT. The entire variable domain, with the rest obtained from reference TRBV15 and TRBJ1-4, is as follows: DAMVIQNPRYQVTQFGKPVTLSCSQTLNHNVMYWYQQKSSQAPKLLFHYYDKDFNNEADTPDNFQSRRPNTSFCFLDIRSPGLGDTAMYLCATSRRDSYNEKLFFGSGTQLSVL.

This rearrangement joins TRBV6-5 to TRBJ1-1; the match to TRBD1 covers 11 bases. The CDR3 spans 15 residues. Germline V gives CDR1 MNHEY, CDR2 SVGAGI. This CDR3 reads CATRNGQGARTEAFF. The CDR3 DNA is TGTGCAACTAGAAACGGACAGGGGGCTAGAACTGAAGCTTTCTTT.

This chain links TRBV6-4 with TRBJ1-2, with a tentative D call TRBD1 (5 bases). Germline-derived CDR1 and CDR2 are MRHNA and SNTAGT. The CDR3 has 15 residues. The germline V and J ends were trimmed by 2 bases and 4 bases, with 14 bases remaining between them. The CDR3 coding sequence is TGTGCCAGCAGTGACCAACCCGGGGCCAGCTATGGCTACACCTTC. Its translation: CASSDQPGASYGYTF.

The rearrangement links TRBV19 to TRBJ1-2; 7 bases agree with TRBD1. J gave up 4 bases and V 6 bases, and 5 bases lay outside the gene matches. Germline-derived CDR1 and CDR2 are LNHDA and SQIVND (reference sequence). The CDR3 length is 13 residues. DNA for the CDR3: TGTGCCAGTAGCCAGACAGGGAGCTATGGCTACACCTTC. Translation: CASSQTGSYGYTF.